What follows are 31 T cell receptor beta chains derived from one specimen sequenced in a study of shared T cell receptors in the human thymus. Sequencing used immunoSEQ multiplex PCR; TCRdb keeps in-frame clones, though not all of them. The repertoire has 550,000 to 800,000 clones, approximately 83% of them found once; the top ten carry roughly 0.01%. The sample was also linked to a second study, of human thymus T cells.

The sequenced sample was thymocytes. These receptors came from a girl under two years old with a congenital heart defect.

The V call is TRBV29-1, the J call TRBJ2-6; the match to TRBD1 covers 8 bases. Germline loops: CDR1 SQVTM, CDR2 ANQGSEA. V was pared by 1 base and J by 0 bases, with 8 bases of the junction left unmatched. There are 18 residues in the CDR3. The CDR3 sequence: CSVEGTGSSASGANVLTF. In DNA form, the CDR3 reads TGCAGCGTTGAAGGGACAGGGTCTTCAGCCTCTGGGGCCAACGTCCTGACTTTC.

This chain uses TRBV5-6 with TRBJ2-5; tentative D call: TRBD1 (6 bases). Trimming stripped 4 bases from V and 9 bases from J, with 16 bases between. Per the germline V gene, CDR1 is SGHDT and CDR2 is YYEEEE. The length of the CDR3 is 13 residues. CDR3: CASSPGHLFSQYF. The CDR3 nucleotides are TGTGCCAGCAGCCCGGGACATCTATTTTCCCAGTACTTC.

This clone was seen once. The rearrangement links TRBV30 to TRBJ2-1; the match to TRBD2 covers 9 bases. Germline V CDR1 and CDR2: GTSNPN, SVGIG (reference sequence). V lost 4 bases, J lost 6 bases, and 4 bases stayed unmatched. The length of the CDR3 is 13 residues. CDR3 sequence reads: CAWKGGGANEQFF. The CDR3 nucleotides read TGTGCCTGGAAGGGCGGGGGGGCCAATGAGCAGTTCTTC.

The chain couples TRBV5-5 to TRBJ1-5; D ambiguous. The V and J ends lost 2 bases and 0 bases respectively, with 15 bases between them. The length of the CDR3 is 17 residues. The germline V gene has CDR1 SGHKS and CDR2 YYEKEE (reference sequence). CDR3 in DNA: TGTGCCAGCAGCTTTTGGCTTTCCGGAGATAGCAATCAGCCCCAGCATTTT. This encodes CASSFWLSGDSNQPQHF.

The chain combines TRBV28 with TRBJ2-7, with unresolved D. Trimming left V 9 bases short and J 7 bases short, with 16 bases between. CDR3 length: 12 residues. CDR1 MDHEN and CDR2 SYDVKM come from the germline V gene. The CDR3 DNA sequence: TGTGCCAGTTCCCGGTTGATGAGGGAGCAGTACTTC. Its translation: CASSRLMREQYF.

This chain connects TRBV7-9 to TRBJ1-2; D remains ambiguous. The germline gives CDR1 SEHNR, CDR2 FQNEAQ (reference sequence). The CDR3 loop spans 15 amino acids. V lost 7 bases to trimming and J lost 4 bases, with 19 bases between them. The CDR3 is CASTPPYLRSYGYTF. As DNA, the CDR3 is TGTGCCAGCACCCCTCCCTACCTCAGGTCCTATGGCTACACCTTC.

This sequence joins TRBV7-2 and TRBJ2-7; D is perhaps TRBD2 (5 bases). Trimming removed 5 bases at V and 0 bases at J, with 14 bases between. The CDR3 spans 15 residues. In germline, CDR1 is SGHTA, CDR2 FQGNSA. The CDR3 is CASSHHEGISYEQYF. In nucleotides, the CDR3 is TGTGCCAGCAGCCACCACGAGGGTATCTCCTACGAGCAGTACTTC.

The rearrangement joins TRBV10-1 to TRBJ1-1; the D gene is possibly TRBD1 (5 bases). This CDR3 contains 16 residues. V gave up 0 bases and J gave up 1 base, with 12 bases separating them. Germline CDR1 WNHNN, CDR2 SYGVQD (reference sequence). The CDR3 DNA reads TGCGCCAGCAGTGAGTCGACTCGAAGGGGGAACACTGAAGCTTTCTTT. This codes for CASSESTRRGNTEAFF.

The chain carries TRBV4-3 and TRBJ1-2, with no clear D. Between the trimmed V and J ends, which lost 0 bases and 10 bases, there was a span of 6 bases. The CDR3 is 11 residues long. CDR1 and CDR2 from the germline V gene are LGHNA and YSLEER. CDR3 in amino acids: CASSQDDSYTF. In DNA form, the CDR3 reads TGCGCCAGCAGCCAAGATGACTCCTACACCTTC.

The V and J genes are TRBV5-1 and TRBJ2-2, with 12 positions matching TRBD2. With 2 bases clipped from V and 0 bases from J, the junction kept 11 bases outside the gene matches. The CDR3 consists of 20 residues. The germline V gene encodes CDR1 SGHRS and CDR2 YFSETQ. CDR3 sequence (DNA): TGCGCCAGCAGCTTTAGAACCGGGACTAGCGGGTTCGCGAACACCGGGGAGCTGTTTTTT. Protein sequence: CASSFRTGTSGFANTGELFF.

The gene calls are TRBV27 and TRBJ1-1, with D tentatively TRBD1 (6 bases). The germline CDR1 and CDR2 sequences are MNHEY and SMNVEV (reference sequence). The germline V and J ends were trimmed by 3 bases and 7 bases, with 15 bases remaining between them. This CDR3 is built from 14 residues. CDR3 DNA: TGTGCCAGCAGTTTCTCCCGTGAACAGGGTGAAGCTTTCTTT. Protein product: CASSFSREQGEAFF.

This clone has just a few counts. The CDR3 sequence: CSVHTGLNTEAFF. The CDR3 nucleotides read TGCAGCGTCCATACAGGGTTGAACACTGAAGCTTTCTTT. The chain combines TRBV29-1 with TRBJ1-1, with D possibly being TRBD1 (6 bases). Germline CDR1 and CDR2: SQVTM and ANQGSEA. This CDR3 contains 13 residues. V lost 6 bases, J lost 0 bases, and 11 bases lay in between.

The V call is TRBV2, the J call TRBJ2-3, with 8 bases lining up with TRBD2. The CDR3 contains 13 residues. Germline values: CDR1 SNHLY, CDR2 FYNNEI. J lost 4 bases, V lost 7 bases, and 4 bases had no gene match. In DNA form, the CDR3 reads TGTGCCAGCACCCTAGCGGGCGCAGATACGCAGTATTTT. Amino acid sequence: CASTLAGADTQYF.

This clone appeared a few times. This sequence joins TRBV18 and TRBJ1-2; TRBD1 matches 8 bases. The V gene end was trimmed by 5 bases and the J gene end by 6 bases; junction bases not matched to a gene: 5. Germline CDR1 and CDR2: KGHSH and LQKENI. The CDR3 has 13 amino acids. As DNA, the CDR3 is TGTGCCAGCTCATCCAGGGGGCGCAATGGCTACACCTTC. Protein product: CASSSRGRNGYTF.

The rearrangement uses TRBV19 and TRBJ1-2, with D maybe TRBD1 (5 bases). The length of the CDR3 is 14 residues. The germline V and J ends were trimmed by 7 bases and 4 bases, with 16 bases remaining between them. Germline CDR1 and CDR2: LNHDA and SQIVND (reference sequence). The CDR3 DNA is TGTGCCAGTAATGATCTGGGGCAGGGCTATGGCTACACCTTC. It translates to CASNDLGQGYGYTF.

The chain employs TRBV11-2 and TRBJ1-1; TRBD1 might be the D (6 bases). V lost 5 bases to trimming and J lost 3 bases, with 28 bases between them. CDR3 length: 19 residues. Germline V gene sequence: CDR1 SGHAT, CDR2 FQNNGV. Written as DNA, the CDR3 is TGTGCCAGCAGCCCCAGGGTGCGATACAGGGTCGCCGCGGACACTGAAGCTTTCTTT. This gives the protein CASSPRVRYRVAADTEAFF.

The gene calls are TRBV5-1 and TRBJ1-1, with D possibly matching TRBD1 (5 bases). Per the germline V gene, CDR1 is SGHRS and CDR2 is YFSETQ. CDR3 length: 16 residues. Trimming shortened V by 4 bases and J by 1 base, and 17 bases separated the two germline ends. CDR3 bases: TGCGCCAGCAGCCTTGGGCCTCAGGGATCGAACACTGAAGCTTTCTTT. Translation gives CASSLGPQGSNTEAFF.

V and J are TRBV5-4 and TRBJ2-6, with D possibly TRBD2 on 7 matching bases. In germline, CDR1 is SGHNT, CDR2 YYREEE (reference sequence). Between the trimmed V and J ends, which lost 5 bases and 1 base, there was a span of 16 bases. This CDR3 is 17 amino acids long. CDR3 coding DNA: TGTGCCAGCAGAGGGAGGGGGGTCCCATCTGGGGCCAACGTCCTGACTTTC. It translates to CASRGRGVPSGANVLTF.

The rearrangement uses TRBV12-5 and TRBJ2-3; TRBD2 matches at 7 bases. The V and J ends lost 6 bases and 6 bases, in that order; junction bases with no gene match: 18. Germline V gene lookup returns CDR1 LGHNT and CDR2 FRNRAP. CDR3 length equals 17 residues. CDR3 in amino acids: CASGQKHPGLPPDTQYF. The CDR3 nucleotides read TGTGCTAGTGGACAAAAGCATCCGGGACTACCTCCGGATACGCAGTATTTT.

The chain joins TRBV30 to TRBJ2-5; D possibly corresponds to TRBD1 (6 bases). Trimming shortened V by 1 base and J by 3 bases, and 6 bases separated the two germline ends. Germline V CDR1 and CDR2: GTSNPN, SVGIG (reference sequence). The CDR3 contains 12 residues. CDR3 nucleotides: TGTGCCTGGAGTGGGACAGAAGAGACCCAGTACTTC. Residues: CAWSGTEETQYF.

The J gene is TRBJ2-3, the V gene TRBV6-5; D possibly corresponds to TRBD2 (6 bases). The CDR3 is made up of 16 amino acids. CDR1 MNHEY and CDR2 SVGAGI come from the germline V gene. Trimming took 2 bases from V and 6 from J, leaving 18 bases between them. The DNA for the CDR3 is TGTGCCAGCAGTTACGCCGCGGGGATAAACATCGATACGCAGTATTTT. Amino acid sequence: CASSYAAGINIDTQYF.

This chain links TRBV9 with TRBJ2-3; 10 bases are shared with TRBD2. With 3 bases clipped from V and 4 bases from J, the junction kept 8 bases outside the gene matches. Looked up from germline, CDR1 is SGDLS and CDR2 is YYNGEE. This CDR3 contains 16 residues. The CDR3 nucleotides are TGTGCCAGCAGCGGAGGAGCGGGGGGGCTGCCAGATACGCAGTATTTT. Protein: CASSGGAGGLPDTQYF.

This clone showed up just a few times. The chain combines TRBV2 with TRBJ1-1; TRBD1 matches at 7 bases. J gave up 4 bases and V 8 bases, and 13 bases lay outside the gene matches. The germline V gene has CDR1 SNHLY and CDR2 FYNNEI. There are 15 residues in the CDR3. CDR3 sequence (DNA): TGTGCCAGCCTCAAGGTAGGGGGCTTCGTCACTGAAGCTTTCTTT. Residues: CASLKVGGFVTEAFF. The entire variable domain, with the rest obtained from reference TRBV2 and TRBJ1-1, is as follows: EPEVTQTPSHQVTQMGQEVILRCVPISNHLYFYWYRQILGQKVEFLVSFYNNEISEKSEIFDDQFSVERPDGSNFTLKIRSTKLEDSAMYFCASLKVGGFVTEAFFGQGTRLTVV.

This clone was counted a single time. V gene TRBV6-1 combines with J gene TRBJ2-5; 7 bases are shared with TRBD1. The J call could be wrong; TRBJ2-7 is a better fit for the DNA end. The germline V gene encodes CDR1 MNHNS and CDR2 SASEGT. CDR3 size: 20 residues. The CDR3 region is CASSVYPGQTTLVASYEQYF. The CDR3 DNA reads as TGTGCCAGCAGTGTCTACCCGGGACAGACAACCCTCGTGGCCTCCTACGAGCAGTACTTC.

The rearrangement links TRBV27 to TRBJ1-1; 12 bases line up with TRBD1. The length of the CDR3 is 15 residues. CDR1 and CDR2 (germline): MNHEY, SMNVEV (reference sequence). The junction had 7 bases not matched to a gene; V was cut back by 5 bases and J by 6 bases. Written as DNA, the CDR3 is TGTGCCAGCAGTACGCGGGACAGGGGGCCGCCTGAAGCTTTCTTT. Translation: CASSTRDRGPPEAFF.

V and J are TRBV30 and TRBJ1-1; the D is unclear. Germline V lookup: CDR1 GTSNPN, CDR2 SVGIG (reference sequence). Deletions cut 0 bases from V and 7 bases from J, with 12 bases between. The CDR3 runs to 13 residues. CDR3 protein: CAWSVEDSGEAFF. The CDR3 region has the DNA TGTGCCTGGAGTGTTGAGGATTCCGGTGAAGCTTTCTTT.

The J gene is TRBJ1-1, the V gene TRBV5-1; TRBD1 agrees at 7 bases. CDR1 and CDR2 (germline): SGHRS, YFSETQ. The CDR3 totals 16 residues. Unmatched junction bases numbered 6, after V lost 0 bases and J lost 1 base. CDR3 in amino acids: CASSLGVRQGNTEAFF. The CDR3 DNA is TGCGCCAGCAGCTTGGGGGTGCGACAGGGGAACACTGAAGCTTTCTTT.

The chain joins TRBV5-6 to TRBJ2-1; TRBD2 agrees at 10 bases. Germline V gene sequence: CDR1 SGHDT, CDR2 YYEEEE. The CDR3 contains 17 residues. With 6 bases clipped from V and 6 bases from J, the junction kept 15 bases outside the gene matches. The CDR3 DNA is TGTGCCAGCACGTCTAGCGGGGGCCCCTGGGGGTGCAATGAGCAGTTCTTC. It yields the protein CASTSSGGPWGCNEQFF.

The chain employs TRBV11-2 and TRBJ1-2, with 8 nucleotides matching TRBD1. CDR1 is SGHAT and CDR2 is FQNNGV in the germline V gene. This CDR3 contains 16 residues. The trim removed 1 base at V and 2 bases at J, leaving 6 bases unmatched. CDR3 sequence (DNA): TGTGCCAGCAGCTTAGCCGGGACAGGCTTAAACTATGGCTACACCTTC. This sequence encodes CASSLAGTGLNYGYTF.

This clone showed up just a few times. CDR3 region: CASSTGQNYGYTF. CDR3 coding DNA: TGTGCCAGCAGTACGGGACAGAACTATGGCTACACCTTC. The chain employs TRBV6-1 and TRBJ1-2; 7 bases are a match to TRBD1. The junction had 2 bases not matched to a gene; V was cut back by 5 bases and J by 2 bases. The CDR3 is 13 residues long. Germline V gene lookup returns CDR1 MNHNS and CDR2 SASEGT.

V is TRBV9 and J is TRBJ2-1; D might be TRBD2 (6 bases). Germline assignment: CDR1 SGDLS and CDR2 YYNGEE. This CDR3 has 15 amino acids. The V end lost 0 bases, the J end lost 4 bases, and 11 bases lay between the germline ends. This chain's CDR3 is CASSVAGGEYNEQFF. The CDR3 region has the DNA TGTGCCAGCAGCGTAGCTGGCGGGGAGTACAATGAGCAGTTCTTC.